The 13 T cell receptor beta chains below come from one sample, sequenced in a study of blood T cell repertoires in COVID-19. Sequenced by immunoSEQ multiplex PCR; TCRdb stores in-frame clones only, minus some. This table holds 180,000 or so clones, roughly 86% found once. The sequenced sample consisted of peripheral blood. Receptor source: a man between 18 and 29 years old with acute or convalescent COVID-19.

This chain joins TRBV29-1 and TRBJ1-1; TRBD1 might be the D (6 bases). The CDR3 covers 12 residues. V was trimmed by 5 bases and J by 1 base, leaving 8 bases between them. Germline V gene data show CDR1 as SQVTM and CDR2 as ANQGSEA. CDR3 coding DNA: TGCAGCGTTAGCAGGGGGAACACTGAAGCTTTCTTT. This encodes CSVSRGNTEAFF.

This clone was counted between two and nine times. The CDR3 here is CASGSLPVGAYYGYTF. The CDR3 region has the DNA TGTGCTAGTGGTTCCCTCCCCGTGGGGGCCTACTATGGCTACACCTTC. The chain carries TRBV12-5 and TRBJ1-2, with TRBD1 as a possible D gene (6 bases). With 4 bases removed from V and 3 bases from J, the gap between germline ends came to 18 bases. The CDR3 loop spans 16 amino acids. Germline CDR1 reads LGHNT; CDR2 reads FRNRAP. The whole variable domain, filled in from reference TRBV12-5 and TRBJ1-2, reads DARVTQTPRHKVTEMGQEVTMRCQPILGHNTVFWYRQTMMQGLELLAYFRNRAPLDDSGMPKDRFSAEMPDATLATLKIQPSEPRDSAVYFCASGSLPVGAYYGYTFGSGTRLTVV.

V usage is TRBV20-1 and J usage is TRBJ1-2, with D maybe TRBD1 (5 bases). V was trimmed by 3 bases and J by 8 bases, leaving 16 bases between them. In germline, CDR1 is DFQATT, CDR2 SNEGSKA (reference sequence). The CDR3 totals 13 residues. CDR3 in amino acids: CSASRGGALGYTF. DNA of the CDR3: TGCAGTGCTAGTCGAGGCGGGGCCCTCGGCTACACCTTC.

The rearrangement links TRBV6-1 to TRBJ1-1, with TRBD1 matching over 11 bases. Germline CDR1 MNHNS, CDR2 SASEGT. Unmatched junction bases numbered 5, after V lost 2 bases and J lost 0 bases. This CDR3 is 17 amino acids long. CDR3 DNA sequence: TGTGCCAGCAGTGAACTTGGACAGGGGGCTTTGAACACTGAAGCTTTCTTT. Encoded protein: CASSELGQGALNTEAFF.

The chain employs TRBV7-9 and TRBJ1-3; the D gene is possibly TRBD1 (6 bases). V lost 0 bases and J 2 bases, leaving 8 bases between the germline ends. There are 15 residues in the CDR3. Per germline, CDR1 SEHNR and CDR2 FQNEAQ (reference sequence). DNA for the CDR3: TGTGCCAGCAGCTTAGCGGCAGGGGCTGGAAACACCATATATTTT. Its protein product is CASSLAAGAGNTIYF.

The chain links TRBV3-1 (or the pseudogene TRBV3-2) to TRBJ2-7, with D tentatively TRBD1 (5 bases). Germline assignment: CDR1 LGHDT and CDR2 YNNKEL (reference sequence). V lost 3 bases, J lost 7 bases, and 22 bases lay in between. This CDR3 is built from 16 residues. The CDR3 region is CASSQPFLGQGGEQYF. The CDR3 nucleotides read TGTGCCAGCAGCCAGCCCTTCCTTGGCCAGGGCGGTGAGCAGTACTTC.

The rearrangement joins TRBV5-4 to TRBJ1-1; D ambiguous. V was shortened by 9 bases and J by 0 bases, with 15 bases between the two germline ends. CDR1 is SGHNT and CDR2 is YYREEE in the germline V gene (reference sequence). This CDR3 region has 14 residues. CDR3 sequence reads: CAIWQAGVNTEAFF. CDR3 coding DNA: TGTGCCATTTGGCAGGCGGGAGTGAACACTGAAGCTTTCTTT.

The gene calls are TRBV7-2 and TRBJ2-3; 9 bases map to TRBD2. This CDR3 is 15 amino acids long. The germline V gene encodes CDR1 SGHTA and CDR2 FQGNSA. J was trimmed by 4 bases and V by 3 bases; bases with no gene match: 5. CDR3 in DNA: TGTGCCAGCAGCTTGCGGGGGGGCCGGGCAGATACGCAGTATTTT. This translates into CASSLRGGRADTQYF.

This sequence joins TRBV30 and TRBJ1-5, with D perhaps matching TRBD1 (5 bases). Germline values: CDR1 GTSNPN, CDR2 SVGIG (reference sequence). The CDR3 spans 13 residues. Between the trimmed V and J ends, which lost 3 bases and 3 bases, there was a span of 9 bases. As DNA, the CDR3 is TGTGCCTGGAGAGGACAAGACAATCAGCCCCAGCATTTT. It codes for CAWRGQDNQPQHF.

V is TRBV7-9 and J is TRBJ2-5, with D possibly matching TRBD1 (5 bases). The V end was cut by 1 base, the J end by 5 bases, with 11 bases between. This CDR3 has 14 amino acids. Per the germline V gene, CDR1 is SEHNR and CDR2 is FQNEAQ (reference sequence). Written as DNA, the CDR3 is TGTGCCAGCAGCTTAGGCTCAGGGTCCGAGACCCAGTACTTC. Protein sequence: CASSLGSGSETQYF.

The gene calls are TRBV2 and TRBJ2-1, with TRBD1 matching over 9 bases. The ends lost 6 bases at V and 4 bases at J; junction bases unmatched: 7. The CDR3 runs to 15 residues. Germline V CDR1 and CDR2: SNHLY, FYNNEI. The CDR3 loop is CASREQGARYNEQFF. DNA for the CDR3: TGTGCCAGCAGAGAACAGGGGGCGCGGTACAATGAGCAGTTCTTC.

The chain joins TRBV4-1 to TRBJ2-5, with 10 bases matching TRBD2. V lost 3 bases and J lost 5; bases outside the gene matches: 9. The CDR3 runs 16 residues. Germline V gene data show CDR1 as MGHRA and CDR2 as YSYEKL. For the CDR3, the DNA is TGCGCCAGCAGCCAGGCTAATAGCGGGGGGCAGGAGACCCAGTACTTC. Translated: CASSQANSGGQETQYF.

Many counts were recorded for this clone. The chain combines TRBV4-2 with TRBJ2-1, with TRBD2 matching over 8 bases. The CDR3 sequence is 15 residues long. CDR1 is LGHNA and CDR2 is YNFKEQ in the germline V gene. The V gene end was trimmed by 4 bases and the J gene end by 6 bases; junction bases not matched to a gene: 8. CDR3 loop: CASSPGLDASNEQFF. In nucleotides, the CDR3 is TGTGCCAGCAGCCCGGGACTAGACGCATCCAATGAGCAGTTCTTC.